This TCR beta chain is drawn from a study of T cell repertoires in cytomegalovirus infection. Turning to the study itself: Public TCR beta signatures provided an indication of both CMV infection and a matching HLA type.

From germline, CDR1 is SGHVS and CDR2 FNYEAQ. The CDR3 runs 18 residues. Trimming cost V 2 bases and J 3 bases, with 23 bases left between them. Using its own MiXCR run on the reads, TCRdb lists one record per CDR3 protein. The sample lists 250,000 to 300,000 distinct CDR3 sequences; approximately 8.3% were seen once. This clonotype was picked up many times. The chain is built from TRBV7-6 and TRBJ2-7, with D hard to call. This receptor was taken from a human donor in good health (CMV status not recorded). Some clones in this sample may be carry-over from other donors' samples. Sequencing input: PBMCs. CDR3 coding DNA: TGTGCCAGCAGCTTAATGGTTGAACCGGCCGGTTTTGGCTACGAGCAGTACTTC. This sequence encodes CASSLMVEPAGFGYEQYF.